Listed here are 4 T cell receptor beta chains from one sample, sequenced in a study of shared clonotypes between healthy human individuals. The protocol was immunoSEQ multiplex PCR, while the TCRdb copy is restricted to in-frame clones and leaves out a portion. The profile shows 640,000 or so clones, more than 70% of them singletons. The sequencing sample was made of memory CD4+ T cells sorted from blood. Subset indicated: CD45RA-negative fraction. All receptors derive from a woman aged 25 to 45 in good health.

The chain recombines TRBV5-1 with TRBJ2-3; D may be TRBD2 (6 bases). CDR1 and CDR2 from the germline V gene are SGHRS and YFSETQ. V was shortened by 4 bases and J by 6 bases, with 15 bases between the two germline ends. This CDR3 region has 14 residues. The CDR3 protein is CASSLGEVADTQYF. Written as DNA, the CDR3 is TGCGCCAGCAGCCTAGGGGAGGTCGCGGATACGCAGTATTTT.

The chain is built from TRBV5-4 and TRBJ1-3; D is uncertain. The germline gives CDR1 SGHNT, CDR2 YYREEE (reference sequence). The CDR3 runs 16 residues. Trimming removed 2 bases from V and 0 bases from J, with 12 bases in between. CDR3 region: CASSLGSASSGNTIYF. CDR3 nucleotide sequence: TGTGCCAGCAGCTTAGGTTCGGCGAGCTCTGGAAACACCATATATTTT.

This chain's CDR3 is CASRLAGSVAIPNTGELFF. Here the CDR3 DNA reads TGTGCAAGTCGCTTAGCGGGTTCGGTGGCGATCCCGAACACCGGGGAGCTGTTTTTT. V and J are TRBV12-2 and TRBJ2-2. TRBV12-2 is a documented pseudogene. This CDR3 has 19 residues.

V gene TRBV18 combines with J gene TRBJ2-1, with TRBD2 identical over 8 bases. The V segment lost 6 bases and the J segment 1 base; nucleotides outside the gene matches: 14. Germline V gene lookup returns CDR1 KGHSH and CDR2 LQKENI. The CDR3 length is 18 residues. CDR3 sequence (DNA): TGTGCCAGCTCCCATTTGGGGGCGGGAGGTCAATCCTACAATGAGCAGTTCTTC. Amino acid sequence: CASSHLGAGGQSYNEQFF.